The following is a TCR beta chain sequence with its context. The antigen remains undetermined. PCR primers comprised 60 Vbeta and 13 Jbeta primers. Method: immunoSEQ multiplex PCR; TCRdb's copy keeps in-frame clones and lacks some. Among some 190,000 clones listed, roughly 85% were seen once. The data originate from a study of cytomegalovirus exposure and HLA in healthy donors. Findings and caveats of the study: Cytomegalovirus association was listed for 150 or so TCR beta chains. A later analysis appeared to link common viral pathogens to several of the most significant clusters. After further analysis at a later stage, around 17,000 TCR beta sequences were associated with HLA alleles at 0.05 false discovery rate.

The V gene lost 2 bases and the J gene lost 5 bases, with 12 bases spanning the gap. This CDR3 is built from 14 residues. Germline V gene sequence: CDR1 SGHAT, CDR2 FQNNGV. The receptor was isolated from a boy younger than 10 in good health and CMV-seronegative. V usage is TRBV11-2 and J usage is TRBJ1-1; the D gene is possibly TRBD1 (6 bases). The sequencing input was PBMCs. CDR3 in amino acids: CASSLKQGETEAFF. CDR3 bases: TGTGCCAGCAGCTTAAAACAGGGTGAGACTGAAGCTTTCTTT.